The 14 T cell receptor beta chains given below trace back to one sample, sequenced in a study of patients and donors after allogeneic stem cell transplantation. MiXCR, applied by TCRdb to the RT-PCR reads, yields one record per CDR3 protein. Among some 200,000 distinct CDR3 sequences listed, more than 35% were seen once. The source material was blood, either unsorted or a sorted T cell fraction (not recorded which). These receptors came from a human donor who was either an allogeneic HSCT recipient or a stem cell or donor lymphocyte infusion donor (not recorded which). It is not recorded whose cells these are; they may come from a transplant donor.

V usage is TRBV12-3 or TRBV12-4 and J usage is TRBJ2-1; 8 nucleotides agree with TRBD2. The CDR3 extends over 17 amino acids. The ends lost 3 bases at V and 2 bases at J; junction bases unmatched: 9. CDR3 loop: CASSFSAGGPTYNEQFF. For the CDR3, the DNA is TGTGCCAGCAGTTTCTCGGCGGGAGGCCCAACCTACAATGAGCAGTTCTTC.

This rearrangement joins TRBV3-1 to TRBJ1-1; D not certain. Germline V gene lookup returns CDR1 LGHDT and CDR2 YNNKEL (reference sequence). The CDR3 length is 14 residues. V was trimmed by 5 bases and J by 1 base, leaving 11 bases between them. CDR3 bases: TGTGCCAGCAGCAAAAGAATGGCGAACACTGAAGCTTTCTTT. Its translation: CASSKRMANTEAFF.

This clonotype came up a few times. The chain employs TRBV11-2 and TRBJ2-3; D unresolved. CDR3 length: 12 amino acids. CDR1 is SGHAT, CDR2 FQNNGV, per germline. The V gene lost 2 bases and the J gene lost 6 bases, with 6 bases spanning the gap. The CDR3 DNA reads as TGTGCCAGCAGCTTAACTTGGGATACGCAGTATTTT. It encodes CASSLTWDTQYF.

The chain recombines TRBV20-1 with TRBJ1-2, with 7 nucleotides matching TRBD1. V lost 5 bases to trimming and J lost 2 bases; unmatched junction nucleotides: 14. This CDR3 region has 16 residues. The germline gives CDR1 DFQATT, CDR2 SNEGSKA (reference sequence). The chain's CDR3 is CSADWGIGQDNYGYTF. DNA for the CDR3: TGCAGTGCTGATTGGGGGATCGGACAGGACAACTATGGCTACACCTTC.

This clonotype was recorded a few times. The V gene is TRBV25-1, the J gene TRBJ1-6; D not certain. V was clipped by 0 bases and J by 11 bases, with 17 bases between them. CDR3 length: 16 amino acids. Germline CDR1 MGHDK, CDR2 SYGVNS. Here the CDR3 reads CASSEYRSGEGTPLHF. In DNA form, the CDR3 reads TGTGCCAGCAGTGAATATCGGTCCGGGGAAGGAACACCCCTCCACTTT.

The rearrangement uses TRBV4-3 and TRBJ1-2, with a weak D call TRBD1 (6 bases). Germline assignment: CDR1 LGHNA and CDR2 YSLEER. V lost 4 bases, J lost 2 bases, and 14 bases lay in between. There are 15 residues in the CDR3. The CDR3 bases are TGCGCCAGCAGCCCCTCCAGGGGCTCAAACTATGGCTACACCTTC. Translated, it gives CASSPSRGSNYGYTF.

The rearrangement joins TRBV7-2 to TRBJ1-1; 7 positions agree with TRBD1. With 5 bases clipped from V and 6 bases from J, the junction kept 9 bases outside the gene matches. From germline, CDR1 is SGHTA and CDR2 FQGNSA. The CDR3 runs to 14 residues. The CDR3: CASSPGGQVAEAFF. The CDR3 bases are TGTGCCAGCAGCCCCGGAGGACAGGTCGCTGAAGCTTTCTTT. The complete variable domain, with remaining parts taken from reference TRBV7-2 and TRBJ1-1, reads GAGVSQSPSNKVTEKGKDVELRCDPISGHTALYWYRQSLGQGLEFLIYFQGNSAPDKSGLPSDRFSAERTGGSVSTLTIQRTQQEDSAVYLCASSPGGQVAEAFFGQGTRLTVV.

This clonotype was found once. The missing conserved phenylalanine or tryptophan at the end of this CDR3 makes a read error likely. The chain recombines TRBV20-1 with TRBJ1-5; D call uncertain. V was clipped by 3 bases and J by 5 bases, with 14 bases between them. The CDR3 length is 14 residues. Germline V CDR1 and CDR2: DFQATT, SNEGSKA (reference sequence). Here the CDR3 DNA reads TGCAGTGCTAGCGGGGTAATGGAGGATCAGCCCCAGCATTTG. Its protein product is CSASGVMEDQPQHL.

Only a few counts were recorded for this clonotype. The rearrangement joins TRBV20-1 to TRBJ2-7, with a possible D match to TRBD2 (5 bases). V gave up 3 bases and J gave up 5 bases, with 17 bases separating them. The CDR3 is made up of 14 amino acids. Germline CDR1 and CDR2: DFQATT and SNEGSKA (reference sequence). CDR3 residues: CSASPRDLEDEQYF. The CDR3 DNA sequence: TGCAGTGCTAGTCCGAGGGATTTAGAAGACGAGCAGTACTTC.

A few counts support this clonotype. This chain connects TRBV27 to TRBJ1-6; no firm D call. V was cut by 3 bases and J by 8 bases, with 5 bases left in between. Per the germline V gene, CDR1 is MNHEY and CDR2 is SMNVEV (reference sequence). The CDR3 totals 12 residues. CDR3 region: CASSFPDSPLHF. In DNA, the CDR3 is TGTGCCAGCAGTTTTCCCGATTCACCCCTCCACTTT.

The CDR3 DNA reads as TGTGCCAGCAGCCAACCGGGACTCCAGTTCTTC. Amino acid sequence: CASSQPGLQFF. The chain joins TRBV5-6 to TRBJ2-1, with a tentative D call TRBD2 (6 bases). This CDR3 has 11 residues. CDR1 and CDR2 from the germline V gene are SGHDT and YYEEEE. Trimming took 4 bases from V and 13 from J, leaving 12 bases between them.

This rearrangement joins TRBV10-3 to TRBJ2-7; 8 bases align to TRBD1. The CDR3 loop spans 14 amino acids. Germline CDR1 ENHRY, CDR2 SYGVKD. Trimming at V came to 10 bases and at J to 5 bases, leaving 13 bases not matched to a gene. The CDR3 protein is CATLSGQGGDEQYF. The CDR3, as DNA: TGTGCCACCTTGAGTGGACAGGGTGGCGACGAGCAGTACTTC.

This clonotype was observed a single time. The chain employs TRBV30 and TRBJ1-6; D is possibly TRBD1 (6 bases). V lost 1 base and J lost 6, with 13 bases in between. The germline gives CDR1 GTSNPN, CDR2 SVGIG (reference sequence). CDR3 length equals 15 residues. CDR3 residues: CAWSEQGWGNSPLHF. CDR3 DNA sequence: TGTGCCTGGAGTGAACAGGGCTGGGGTAATTCACCCCTCCACTTT. Combining the CDR3 with reference TRBV30 and TRBJ1-6 gives the whole variable domain SQTIHQWPATLVQPVGSPLSLECTVEGTSNPNLYWYRQAAGRGLQLLFYSVGIGQISSEVPQNLSASRPQDRQFILSSKKLLLSDSGFYLCAWSEQGWGNSPLHFGNGTRLTVT.

The chain is built from TRBV12-3 or TRBV12-4 and TRBJ1-2, with D possibly TRBD1 on 5 matching bases. V was trimmed by 7 bases and J by 0 bases, leaving 12 bases between them. The CDR3 has 14 amino acids. CDR3 sequence (DNA): TGTGCCAGCACTTCCGGGGGTTCTAACTATGGCTACACCTTC. Translation gives CASTSGGSNYGYTF.